The 21 T cell receptor beta chains below come from one sample, sequenced in a study of blood T cells in healthy people across ages. Primers used in a second PCR of roughly 7 to 11 cycles were a sample-barcoded 5' primer and a J-beta primer mix. TCRdb fed the 5' RACE reads into MiXCR, producing one record per CDR3 protein. The sample comprises 900,000 to 950,000 distinct CDR3 sequences, around 29% of which are singletons, and more than 8.5% rests with the top ten. Separately, the same data were catalogued under a study of T cells of mothers and their children.

Sequences were obtained from blood. All receptors come from a woman aged 40 to 50 in good health.

This clonotype was counted once. The junction differs from germline at one of its ends, possibly a read error. This chain uses TRBV12-3 or TRBV12-4 with TRBJ2-3; 9 positions agree with TRBD2. CDR3 length equals 16 residues. The CDR3 loop reads CASSLRISGGTDAQYF. CDR3 DNA: TGTGCCAGCAGTCTTCGGATTAGCGGGGGCACAGATGCGCAGTATTTT.

This clonotype was counted between two and nine times. The genes are TRBV20-1 and TRBJ2-7, with unresolved D. The CDR3 runs to 15 residues. Trimming stripped 0 bases from V and 3 bases from J, with 15 bases between. The germline V gene has CDR1 DFQATT and CDR2 SNEGSKA (reference sequence). Here the CDR3 reads CSARDPRLLDYEQYF. CDR3 DNA: TGCAGTGCTAGAGATCCGAGACTCCTGGACTACGAGCAGTACTTC.

V usage is TRBV5-5 and J usage is TRBJ2-5, with a possible D match to TRBD2 (5 bases). The DNA end lines up better with TRBJ2-7; the J call may be wrong. Germline values: CDR1 SGHKS, CDR2 YYEKEE (reference sequence). The CDR3 covers 15 residues. CDR3 sequence reads: CASSQQTTALYEQYF. Here the CDR3 DNA reads TGTGCCAGCAGCCAGCAGACTACGGCCCTCTACGAGCAGTACTTC.

This clonotype was detected only a few times. The V gene is TRBV5-5, the J gene TRBJ2-5; 7 bases agree with TRBD1. Germline CDR1 is SGHKS and CDR2 is YYEKEE (reference sequence). Trimming at V came to 2 bases and at J to 2 bases, leaving 6 bases not matched to a gene. This CDR3 region has 15 residues. CDR3 sequence (DNA): TGTGCCAGCAGCTTTGGACAGGAGGAACAAGAGACCCAGTACTTC. Encoded protein: CASSFGQEEQETQYF.

The rearrangement joins TRBV5-6 to TRBJ1-1; perhaps TRBD1 as D (5 bases). CDR3 length: 16 residues. Germline CDR1 and CDR2: SGHDT and YYEEEE. The V and J ends lost 0 bases and 4 bases respectively, with 16 bases between them. CDR3 coding DNA: TGTGCCAGCAGCTTGGTATCATACAGGACTGGCACTGAAGCTTTCTTT. Residues: CASSLVSYRTGTEAFF.

About this clonotype: A much more abundant neighbour one base away suggests this may be a read error. In nucleotides, the CDR3 is TGCAGTGTCGAGAAAGCGGTTACCAGCAGTGATACGCAGTATTTT. Translation gives CSVEKAVTSSDTQYF. This chain uses TRBV20-1 with TRBJ2-3; D is possibly TRBD2 (5 bases). This CDR3 has 15 residues. Germline CDR1 DFQATT, CDR2 SNEGSKA (reference sequence). Trimming took off 7 bases at V and 6 bases at J, with 23 bases between the two ends.

The V gene is TRBV18, the J gene TRBJ1-2; D gene uncertain. CDR1 KGHSH and CDR2 LQKENI come from the germline V gene. The CDR3 is made up of 13 amino acids. V was shortened by 2 bases and J by 8 bases, with 12 bases between the two germline ends. CDR3: CASSPRAEDGYTF. As DNA, the CDR3 is TGTGCCAGCTCACCAAGGGCAGAGGACGGCTACACCTTC. The full variable domain, with the rest looked up from reference TRBV18 and TRBJ1-2, is NAGVMQNPRHLVRRRGQEARLRCSPMKGHSHVYWYRQLPEEGLKFMVYLQKENIIDESGMPKERFSAEFPKEGPSILRIQQVVRGDSAAYFCASSPRAEDGYTFGSGTRLTVV.

The chain recombines TRBV30 with TRBJ1-2, with a possible D match to TRBD1 (5 bases). Trimming took off 5 bases at V and 6 bases at J, with 13 bases between the two ends. Germline V gene data show CDR1 as GTSNPN and CDR2 as SVGIG (reference sequence). This CDR3 comprises 12 residues. CDR3 loop: CAWDSGGHGYTF. The CDR3 region has the DNA TGTGCCTGGGACAGTGGCGGCCATGGCTACACCTTC.

This clonotype was counted at least ten times. This rearrangement joins TRBV29-1 to TRBJ1-2; a possible D gene is TRBD1 (5 bases). Germline V lookup: CDR1 SQVTM, CDR2 ANQGSEA. The CDR3 covers 15 residues. V was trimmed by 0 bases and J by 5 bases, leaving 16 bases between them. The CDR3 nucleotides are TGCAGCGTTGAAGATTGGAGCAGGGACGGGTATGGCTACACCTTC. Protein sequence: CSVEDWSRDGYGYTF.

This clonotype was counted between two and nine times. This chain links TRBV5-4 with TRBJ1-2; 8 nucleotides match TRBD1. V was pared by 4 bases and J by 5 bases, with 7 bases of the junction left unmatched. This CDR3 contains 14 residues. Germline assignment: CDR1 SGHNT and CDR2 YYREEE (reference sequence). The DNA of the CDR3 is TGTGCCAGCAGCACCGGACAGGGTATATATGGCTACACCTTC. Protein sequence: CASSTGQGIYGYTF.

Concerning this clonotype itself: A much larger clone differs by one base, so this may be a read error. The chain links TRBV5-1 to TRBJ2-5; TRBD2 aligns across 10 bases. Trimming at V came to 2 bases and at J to 11 bases, leaving 9 bases not matched to a gene. The CDR3 length is 14 residues. The germline gives CDR1 SGHRS, CDR2 YFSETQ. CDR3: CASSLSGGAAEQYF. CDR3 nucleotide sequence: TGCGCCAGCAGCTTAAGCGGGGGGGCCGCTGAGCAGTACTTC.

This clonotype has a single count. The CDR3 sequence: CSAPPAAGGTYEQYF. CDR3 nucleotides: TGCAGTGCGCCTCCGGCGGCGGGAGGGACCTACGAGCAGTACTTC. The chain employs TRBV20-1 and TRBJ2-4; TRBD2 matches 9 bases. The assigned J gene may be wrong: the sequence end matches TRBJ2-7 better. Germline CDR1 is DFQATT and CDR2 is SNEGSKA (reference sequence). This CDR3 has 15 amino acids.

V and J are TRBV20-1 and TRBJ1-1, with 10 bases lining up with TRBD1. Germline lookup yields CDR1 DFQATT and CDR2 SNEGSKA (reference sequence). The CDR3 length is 14 residues. The ends lost 6 bases at V and 0 bases at J; junction bases unmatched: 4. CDR3 coding DNA: TGCAGTGCCAGGGACAGGGGCATGAACACTGAAGCTTTCTTT. Protein sequence: CSARDRGMNTEAFF.

About this clonotype: One base away lies a much larger clone, so this may be a sequencing read error. This rearrangement joins TRBV2 to TRBJ1-2; 9 positions match TRBD1. The CDR3 is made up of 15 amino acids. Per germline, CDR1 SNHLY and CDR2 FYNNEI. The CDR3 is CASRDVQGAVYGHTF. The CDR3, as DNA: TGTGCCAGCAGAGACGTACAGGGGGCCGTCTATGGCCACACCTTC.

This clonotype was seen many times. This rearrangement joins TRBV18 to TRBJ2-7, with no clear D. Germline assignment: CDR1 KGHSH and CDR2 LQKENI. The CDR3 has 14 amino acids. V lost 2 bases, J lost 2 bases, and 10 bases lay in between. The CDR3 protein is CASSPSNSPYEQYF. CDR3 nucleotide sequence: TGTGCCAGCTCACCATCGAATAGCCCCTACGAGCAGTACTTC.

A word on this clonotype: A read error may explain this, as a much larger clone is one base away. This sequence joins TRBV15 and TRBJ2-7, with D maybe TRBD1 (5 bases). The germline V and J ends were trimmed by 1 base and 7 bases, with 14 bases remaining between them. This CDR3 has 14 amino acids. Germline-derived CDR1 and CDR2 are LNHNV and YYDKDF (reference sequence). CDR3 sequence: CATSRGRVSGEQYF. The CDR3 DNA reads TGTGCCACCAGCAGAGGCAGGGTCTCTGGGGAGCAGTACTTC.

The chain uses TRBV5-1 and TRBJ1-1, with D possibly matching TRBD1 (5 bases). CDR1 is SGHRS and CDR2 is YFSETQ in the germline V gene. This CDR3 contains 15 residues. V was pared by 0 bases and J by 6 bases, with 15 bases between. DNA of the CDR3: TGCGCCAGCAGCTTGGTCGGGGCACGTACCTCTGAAGCTTTCTTT. Its protein is CASSLVGARTSEAFF.

This clonotype was seen just once. A read error may explain this, as a much larger clone is one base away. The chain recombines TRBV5-1 with TRBJ1-5, with D possibly being TRBD1 (6 bases). Germline V lookup: CDR1 SGHRS, CDR2 YFSETQ. Trimming left V 1 base short and J 2 bases short, with 13 bases between. This CDR3 contains 16 residues. The CDR3 DNA reads as TGCGCCAGCAGCTTGACAGGGAGGAAAGGCAATCAGCCCCAGCATTTT. Translating gives CASSLTGRKGNQPQHF.

The chain has TRBV7-6 and TRBJ1-2; the match to TRBD1 covers 8 bases. Per the germline V gene, CDR1 is SGHVS and CDR2 is FNYEAQ. The V and J ends lost 5 bases and 5 bases, in that order; junction bases with no gene match: 10. This CDR3 spans 15 amino acids. The CDR3 loop is CASSPRDRGGYGYTF. The DNA for the CDR3 is TGTGCCAGCAGCCCAAGAGACAGGGGAGGGTATGGCTACACCTTC. Full variable domain (missing parts from reference TRBV7-6 and TRBJ1-2): GAGVSQSPRYKVTKRGQDVALRCDPISGHVSLYWYRQALGQGPEFLTYFNYEAQQDKSGLPNDRFSAERPEGSISTLTIQRTEQRDSAMYRCASSPRDRGGYGYTFGSGTRLTVV.

In the case of this clonotype: Given the absence of the conserved phenylalanine or tryptophan at the CDR3 end, a read error is likely. V is TRBV7-9 and J is TRBJ1-4, with a weak D call TRBD1 (5 bases). Per germline, CDR1 SEHNR and CDR2 FQNEAQ (reference sequence). CDR3 length: 10 residues. CDR3 protein: CRGPNEKLFL. For the CDR3, the DNA is TGTCGGGGCCCTAATGAAAAACTGTTTTTG.

This clonotype has more than one count but fewer than ten. The chain carries TRBV30 and TRBJ1-5; maybe TRBD1 (5 bases). This CDR3 spans 12 amino acids. Germline values: CDR1 GTSNPN, CDR2 SVGIG (reference sequence). Trimming stripped 2 bases from V and 7 bases from J, with 9 bases between. CDR3 protein: CAWSSGGQPQHF. The CDR3 DNA reads as TGTGCCTGGAGTTCGGGGGGGCAGCCCCAGCATTTT.